Below, 27 T cell receptor beta chains from the same sample are listed, as sequenced in a study of identical twins. TCRdb recomputed calls from the 5' RACE reads with MiXCR, one row per CDR3 protein. The sample includes about 200,000 distinct CDR3 sequences, under 10% seen only once; the top ten take less than 2%. These data were also filed under a second study, of yellow fever vaccine responses in identical twins.

Sequencing was done on a sample of memory (CD45RO+) T cells sorted from blood. The receptors were gathered from a woman in her late teens or twenties in good health.

The table lists this clonotype with a few counts. V and J are TRBV12-3 or TRBV12-4 and TRBJ1-5, with TRBD1 identical over 8 bases. Germline trimming cut 6 bases from V and 4 bases from J; bases unmatched to any gene: 5. This CDR3 comprises 14 residues. CDR3 sequence: CASSLWTGNQPQHF. The CDR3 DNA is TGTGCCAGCAGCCTTTGGACAGGGAATCAGCCCCAGCATTTT.

The table lists this clonotype with many counts. CDR3 DNA: TGTGCCACCAGCAAACCTTCTAGCGGGAGGCCTTCGGACGAGCAGTACTTC. As protein: CATSKPSSGRPSDEQYF. J is TRBJ2-7 and V is TRBV15, with 11 positions matching TRBD2. The CDR3 length is 17 residues. Germline-derived CDR1 and CDR2 are LNHNV and YYDKDF (reference sequence). After removal of 4 bases from V and 5 bases from J, the junction contained 13 bases not matched to a gene.

This clonotype appeared a few times. The genes are TRBV7-2 and TRBJ2-3; 7 nucleotides agree with TRBD2. This CDR3 is built from 16 residues. J was trimmed by 6 bases and V by 0 bases; bases with no gene match: 9. Germline V gives CDR1 SGHTA, CDR2 FQGNSA. CDR3 DNA: TGTGCCAGCAGCTTAGCAGCGGGGAAGGGTACGGATACGCAGTATTTT. It yields the protein CASSLAAGKGTDTQYF.

CDR3 coding DNA: TGCAGCGTTGTAAGGGGAGAGACCCAGTACTTC. It encodes CSVVRGETQYF. J is TRBJ2-5 and V is TRBV29-1; D is possibly TRBD1 (5 bases). Germline CDR1 is SQVTM and CDR2 is ANQGSEA. The CDR3 consists of 11 residues. Trimming took 4 bases from V and 4 from J, leaving 7 bases between them.

This clonotype was detected a few times. V usage is TRBV6-4 and J usage is TRBJ2-3, with 7 bases that match TRBD2. Germline-derived CDR1 and CDR2 are MRHNA and SNTAGT. With 4 bases clipped from V and 1 base from J, the junction kept 2 bases outside the gene matches. The length of the CDR3 is 14 residues. CDR3 coding DNA: TGTGCCAGCAGTGCTAGCGGAGGCACAGATACGCAGTATTTT. It codes for CASSASGGTDTQYF.

The chain has TRBV28 and TRBJ1-5, with TRBD1 as a possible D gene (5 bases). Deletions cut 3 bases from V and 10 bases from J, with 16 bases between. In germline, CDR1 is MDHEN, CDR2 SYDVKM. The CDR3 has 14 amino acids. The CDR3 DNA reads as TGTGCCAGCAGTTTGTTTCAGGGAAAATCTCCCCAGCATTTT. As protein: CASSLFQGKSPQHF.

This clonotype appeared many times. This rearrangement joins TRBV27 to TRBJ2-1, with 12 bases matching TRBD1. Germline CDR1 MNHEY, CDR2 SMNVEV (reference sequence). The CDR3 loop spans 15 amino acids. V lost 5 bases to trimming and J lost 8 bases; unmatched junction nucleotides: 7. As DNA, the CDR3 is TGTGCCAGCAGTATCACACGGGACAGGGGGCATGAGCAGTTCTTC. Translated: CASSITRDRGHEQFF.

This clonotype was seen a few times. Given the absence of the conserved phenylalanine or tryptophan at the CDR3 end, a read error is likely. No DNA is shown, since the ends of the CDR3 on it are uncertain; the CDR3 is the one TCRdb lists. J is TRBJ2-1 and V is TRBV2; the D call of TRBD1 is as the table states it, not checked on the DNA. The CDR3 is made up of 12 amino acids, end residues included. Germline-derived CDR1 and CDR2 are SNHLY and FYNNEI. CDR3: CASSGTGGRKGV.

The rearrangement joins TRBV5-5 to TRBJ1-1, with 8 bases that match TRBD1. V lost 4 bases to trimming and J lost 9 bases; unmatched junction nucleotides: 5. Germline CDR1 is SGHKS and CDR2 is YYEKEE (reference sequence). CDR3 length: 12 residues. CDR3 bases: TGTGCCAGCAGCACCGGACAGGGAAAAGCTTTCTTT. Its protein is CASSTGQGKAFF.

This clonotype occurred a few times. The junction shows a germline mismatch at one end, possibly a read error. The chain has TRBV12-3 or TRBV12-4 and TRBJ2-3; the D gene is possibly TRBD1 (6 bases). CDR3 size: 15 residues. CDR3 loop: CPSSLGGKGTDTQYF. In DNA form, the CDR3 reads TGTCCCAGCAGTTTAGGGGGAAAAGGAACAGATACGCAGTATTTT.

This clonotype has at least ten counts. V is TRBV4-3 and J is TRBJ2-7; D not certain. The germline V gene encodes CDR1 LGHNA and CDR2 YSLEER. V lost 5 bases and J 7 bases, leaving 18 bases between the germline ends. The CDR3 is 14 residues long. The CDR3 DNA is TGCGCCAGCAGCAGAGACGAGACAACGAGGGAGCAGTACTTC. Translating it yields CASSRDETTREQYF.

CDR3 nucleotide sequence: TGTGCCAGCAGCTTAGTGGGAGGGCCCGGGGACGAGCAGTACTTC. Translated, it gives CASSLVGGPGDEQYF. This chain links TRBV7-6 with TRBJ2-7; 7 bases align to TRBD2. The CDR3 is 15 amino acids. With V trimmed by 1 base and J by 5 bases, 8 bases remained unmatched. CDR1 SGHVS and CDR2 FNYEAQ come from the germline V gene.

In this sample, this clonotype turned up a few times. The CDR3 is CASSKPPGDTQYF. CDR3 in DNA: TGTGCCAGCAGTAAGCCCCCGGGAGATACGCAGTATTTT. The chain is built from TRBV6-1 and TRBJ2-3; D ambiguous. The V end lost 5 bases, the J end lost 5 bases, and 11 bases lay between the germline ends. Germline lookup yields CDR1 MNHNS and CDR2 SASEGT. The CDR3 consists of 13 residues.

This clonotype was counted a few times. The chain uses TRBV28 and TRBJ1-5, with D unclear. V dropped 5 bases and J dropped 9 bases, with 14 bases sitting between them. CDR1 is MDHEN, CDR2 SYDVKM, per germline. The CDR3 runs 13 residues. This chain's CDR3 is CASSPTGKGPQHF. The CDR3 coding sequence is TGTGCCAGCAGTCCCACGGGTAAGGGGCCCCAGCATTTT.

The rearrangement uses TRBV7-3 and TRBJ2-6; maybe TRBD2 (5 bases). Germline V gene sequence: CDR1 SGHTA, CDR2 FQGTGA. This CDR3 is 15 amino acids long. Trimming pared 2 bases from V and 2 bases from J, leaving 7 bases between. The CDR3, as DNA: TGTGCCAGCAGCTTACAGGAGGCTGGGGCCAACGTCCTGACTTTC. Translated: CASSLQEAGANVLTF.

Only a few counts were recorded for this clonotype. V usage is TRBV28 and J usage is TRBJ2-6; D remains ambiguous. CDR1 MDHEN and CDR2 SYDVKM come from the germline V gene. The V gene lost 5 bases and the J gene lost 0 bases, with 5 bases spanning the gap. This CDR3 is 14 amino acids long. CDR3 protein: CASSAYSGANVLTF. CDR3 DNA sequence: TGTGCCAGCAGTGCCTACTCTGGGGCCAACGTCCTGACTTTC.

The rearrangement uses TRBV25-1 and TRBJ2-7, with TRBD2 matching 8 bases. Germline loops: CDR1 MGHDK, CDR2 SYGVNS. With V trimmed by 2 bases and J by 2 bases, 5 bases remained unmatched. This CDR3 has 15 amino acids. This chain's CDR3 is CASSEVSGETYEQYF. CDR3 sequence (DNA): TGTGCCAGCAGTGAAGTTAGCGGGGAAACCTACGAGCAGTACTTC.

In this sample, this clonotype turned up many times. This chain connects TRBV9 to TRBJ1-4; TRBD1 aligns across 7 bases. V was pared by 7 bases and J by 2 bases, with 5 bases of the junction left unmatched. CDR1 is SGDLS, CDR2 YYNGEE, per germline. The CDR3 has 14 amino acids. The CDR3 loop reads CASGPGQTNEKLFF. The CDR3 DNA reads as TGTGCCAGCGGACCGGGACAGACTAATGAAAAACTGTTTTTT.

The V and J genes are TRBV30 and TRBJ2-1; 7 nucleotides line up with TRBD1. CDR3 length: 16 residues. Looked up from germline, CDR1 is GTSNPN and CDR2 is SVGIG (reference sequence). V shed 4 bases, J shed 9 bases, and the junction held 18 bases outside the gene matches. CDR3 in DNA: TGTGCCTGGACGGACCTACCGGGACCCCCAGGGGGTGAGCAGTTCTTC. Residues: CAWTDLPGPPGGEQFF.

This clonotype was seen at least ten times. This chain links TRBV2 with TRBJ2-5; the match to TRBD1 covers 8 bases. The CDR3 sequence is 13 residues long. With V trimmed by 7 bases and J by 5 bases, 6 bases remained unmatched. Germline CDR1 reads SNHLY; CDR2 reads FYNNEI. CDR3 nucleotides: TGTGCCAGCACCCTGGACAGGGTGGAGACCCAGTACTTC. This encodes CASTLDRVETQYF. The full variable domain, rest sourced from reference TRBV2 and TRBJ2-5, is EPEVTQTPSHQVTQMGQEVILRCVPISNHLYFYWYRQILGQKVEFLVSFYNNEISEKSEIFDDQFSVERPDGSNFTLKIRSTKLEDSAMYFCASTLDRVETQYFGPGTRLLVL.

The genes are TRBV7-9 and TRBJ2-3; D ambiguous. Germline CDR1 is SEHNR and CDR2 is FQNEAQ (reference sequence). Deletions cut 5 bases from V and 4 bases from J, with 19 bases between. The CDR3 totals 16 residues. The CDR3: CASSVRASANPDTQYF. CDR3 coding DNA: TGTGCCAGCAGCGTACGGGCCAGCGCCAATCCAGATACGCAGTATTTT.

This clonotype was counted at least ten times. J is TRBJ2-4 and V is TRBV10-1; D may be TRBD1 (6 bases). V was pared by 3 bases and J by 7 bases, with 10 bases between. The CDR3 has 13 amino acids. Per the germline V gene, CDR1 is WNHNN and CDR2 is SYGVQD (reference sequence). Here the CDR3 reads CASSDRGDNIQYF. The CDR3 DNA is TGCGCCAGCAGTGACAGGGGAGATAACATTCAGTACTTC.

This clonotype was seen more than once but under ten times. This chain links TRBV3-1 with TRBJ1-5; D unclear. The CDR3 covers 13 residues. Germline CDR1 reads LGHDT; CDR2 reads YNNKEL (reference sequence). Trimming shortened V by 2 bases and J by 0 bases, and 2 bases separated the two germline ends. The CDR3 here is CASSQNSNQPQHF. The CDR3, as DNA: TGTGCCAGCAGCCAAAATAGCAATCAGCCCCAGCATTTT.

The chain recombines TRBV7-2 with TRBJ2-7, with a weak D call TRBD1 (7 bases). CDR3 length: 14 amino acids. Germline values: CDR1 SGHTA, CDR2 FQGNSA. The V end lost 3 bases, the J end lost 6 bases, and 15 bases lay between the germline ends. CDR3: CASSFTSQGGEQYF. The CDR3 DNA reads TGTGCCAGCAGCTTCACAAGTCAGGGGGGCGAGCAGTACTTC.

In its sample, this clonotype was seen a few times. The chain couples TRBV28 to TRBJ1-1, with D uncertain. This CDR3 contains 13 residues. Germline values: CDR1 MDHEN, CDR2 SYDVKM. V dropped 7 bases and J dropped 3 bases, with 12 bases sitting between them. The CDR3 here is CASIWEGYTEAFF. Written as DNA, the CDR3 is TGTGCCAGCATCTGGGAAGGGTACACTGAAGCTTTCTTT. The entire variable domain, with the rest obtained from reference TRBV28 and TRBJ1-1, is as follows: DVKVTQSSRYLVKRTGEKVFLECVQDMDHENMFWYRQDPGLGLRLIYFSYDVKMKEKGDIPEGYSVSREKKERFSLILESASTNQTSMYLCASIWEGYTEAFFGQGTRLTVV.

This clonotype was counted ten times or more. One end of the junction is discordant with germline, which a read error may explain. This chain connects TRBV6-2 or TRBV6-3 to TRBJ2-3, with TRBD2 identical over 10 bases. CDR3 length equals 14 residues. Germline V gives CDR1 MNHEY, CDR2 SVGEGT. CDR3 sequence reads: CASRRTSGTDTQYF. DNA of the CDR3: TGCGCCAGCCGCCGGACTAGCGGTACAGATACGCAGTATTTT.

This clonotype was counted only a few times. V is TRBV6-2 or TRBV6-3 and J is TRBJ2-1; 12 bases are a match to TRBD2. V trimming: 6 bases; J trimming: 8 bases; junction bases outside the gene matches: 8. The length of the CDR3 is 15 residues. Germline CDR1 reads MNHEY; CDR2 reads SVGEGT. CDR3 protein: CASSPTSGSVDEQFF. As DNA, the CDR3 is TGTGCCAGCAGCCCGACTAGCGGGAGTGTCGATGAGCAGTTCTTC.